This T cell receptor (beta chain) emerged from a study of cytomegalovirus exposure and HLA in healthy donors. Study-wide findings and caveats: In a later analysis, TCR beta V- and J-gene trimming was associated with a missense DCLRE1C variant.

Losses at the gene ends were 3 bases for V and 4 bases for J; bases not matched to a gene: 0. CDR3 length: 15 residues. From germline, CDR1 is MRHNA and CDR2 SNTAGT. About this clone: What it recognizes is unknown.

PCR was performed using 60 Vbeta and 13 Jbeta primers. Per the study methods: In a later analysis, the count reached 74 million or so unique TCR beta chains, with about 11 million shared. The method was immunoSEQ multiplex PCR; TCRdb's version includes in-frame clones alone and lacks a portion of them. V, J and clone size are those of that table, while D and trimming were read from the DNA. The sample holds over 85,000 clones, 77% seen once. The TCR was taken from a female donor in good health and CMV-seronegative. The J gene is TRBJ2-2, the V gene TRBV6-4; 12 bases are a match to TRBD2. Sequenced material: PBMCs. The chain's CDR3 is CASSELAGGTGELFF. In nucleotides, the CDR3 is TGTGCCAGCAGTGAACTAGCGGGAGGCACCGGGGAGCTGTTTTTT.